This TCR beta chain was captured in a study of blood T cell repertoires in COVID-19. Turning to the study itself: PBMCs, B-cell-depleted T cells, or T cells provided the cDNA or gDNA that made up the material.

The CDR3 runs to 15 residues. Unmatched junction bases numbered 7, after V lost 4 bases and J lost 3 bases. The germline CDR1 and CDR2 sequences are SGHNT and YYREEE (reference sequence). Repertoires were generated with immunoSEQ multiplex PCR, while TCRdb's copy carries only in-frame clones and drops some. Here the sample spans a few hundred thousand clones, roughly 84% being singletons. The specimen sequenced was PBMCs or T cells enriched from blood (not recorded which). The receptor was isolated from a woman aged 25-40 years who had recovered from COVID-19. The V and J genes are TRBV5-4 and TRBJ2-7, with 10 bases identical to TRBD1. The CDR3 spells CASSLGTGANYEQYF. The CDR3 DNA sequence: TGTGCCAGCAGCCTGGGGACAGGGGCTAACTACGAGCAGTACTTC.